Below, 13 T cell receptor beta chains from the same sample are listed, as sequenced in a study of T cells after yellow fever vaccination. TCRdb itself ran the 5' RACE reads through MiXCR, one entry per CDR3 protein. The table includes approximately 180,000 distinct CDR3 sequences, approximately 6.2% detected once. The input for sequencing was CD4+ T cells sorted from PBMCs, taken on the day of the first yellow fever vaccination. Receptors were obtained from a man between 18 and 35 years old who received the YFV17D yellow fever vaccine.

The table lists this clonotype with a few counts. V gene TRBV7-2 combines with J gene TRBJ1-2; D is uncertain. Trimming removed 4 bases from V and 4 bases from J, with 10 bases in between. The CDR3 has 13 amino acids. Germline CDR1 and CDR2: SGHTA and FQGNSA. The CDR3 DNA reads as TGTGCCAGCAGCTCCGGGCAGACCTATGGCTACACCTTC. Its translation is CASSSGQTYGYTF.

This chain's CDR3 is CSARQVPYEQYF. CDR3 DNA sequence: TGCAGTGCTAGACAGGTTCCCTACGAGCAGTACTTC. The chain has TRBV20-1 and TRBJ2-7, with no clear D. Germline CDR1 reads DFQATT; CDR2 reads SNEGSKA (reference sequence). CDR3 size: 12 residues. With 2 bases removed from V and 2 bases from J, the gap between germline ends came to 7 bases.

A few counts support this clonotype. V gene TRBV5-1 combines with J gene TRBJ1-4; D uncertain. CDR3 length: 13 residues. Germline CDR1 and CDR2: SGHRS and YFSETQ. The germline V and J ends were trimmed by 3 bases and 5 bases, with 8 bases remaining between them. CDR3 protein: CASSYTPNEKLFF. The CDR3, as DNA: TGCGCCAGCAGCTACACTCCCAATGAAAAACTGTTTTTT.

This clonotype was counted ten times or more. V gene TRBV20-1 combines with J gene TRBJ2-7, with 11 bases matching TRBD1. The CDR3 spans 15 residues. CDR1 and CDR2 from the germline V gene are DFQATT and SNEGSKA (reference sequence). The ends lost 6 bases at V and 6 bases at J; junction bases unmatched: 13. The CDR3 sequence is CSAISAGQGGIEQYF. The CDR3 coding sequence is TGCAGTGCCATTAGTGCGGGACAGGGGGGGATCGAGCAGTACTTC.

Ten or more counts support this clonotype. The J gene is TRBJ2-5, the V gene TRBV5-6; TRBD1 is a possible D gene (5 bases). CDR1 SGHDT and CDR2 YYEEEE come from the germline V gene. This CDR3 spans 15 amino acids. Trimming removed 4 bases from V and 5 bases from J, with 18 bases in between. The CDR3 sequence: CASSHRSGARETQYF. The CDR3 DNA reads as TGTGCCAGCAGCCACAGGTCGGGCGCGAGGGAGACCCAGTACTTC.

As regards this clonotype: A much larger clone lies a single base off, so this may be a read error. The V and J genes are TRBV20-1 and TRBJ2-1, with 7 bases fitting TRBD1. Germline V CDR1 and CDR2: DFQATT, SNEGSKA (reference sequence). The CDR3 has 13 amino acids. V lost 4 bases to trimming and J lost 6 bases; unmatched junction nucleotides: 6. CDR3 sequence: CSATRAGGNEQFF. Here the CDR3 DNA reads TGCAGTGCTACGCGGGCAGGGGGCAATGAGCAGTTCTTC.

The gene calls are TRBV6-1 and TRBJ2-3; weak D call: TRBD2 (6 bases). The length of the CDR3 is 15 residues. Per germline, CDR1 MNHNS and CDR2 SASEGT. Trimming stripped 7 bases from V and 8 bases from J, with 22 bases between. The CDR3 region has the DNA TGTGCCAGCACTACCCGGACGCCCTCCGGGGGTACGCAGTATTTT. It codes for CASTTRTPSGGTQYF.

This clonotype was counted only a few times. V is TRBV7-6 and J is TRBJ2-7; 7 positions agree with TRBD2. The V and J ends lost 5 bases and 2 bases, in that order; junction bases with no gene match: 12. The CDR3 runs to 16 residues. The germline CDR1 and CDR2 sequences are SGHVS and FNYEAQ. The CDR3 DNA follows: TGTGCCAGCAGCCCCTACGGGGGGTCCTCCCCCTACGAGCAGTACTTC. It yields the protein CASSPYGGSSPYEQYF. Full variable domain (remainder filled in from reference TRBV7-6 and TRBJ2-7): GAGVSQSPRYKVTKRGQDVALRCDPISGHVSLYWYRQALGQGPEFLTYFNYEAQQDKSGLPNDRFSAERPEGSISTLTIQRTEQRDSAMYRCASSPYGGSSPYEQYFGPGTRLTVT.

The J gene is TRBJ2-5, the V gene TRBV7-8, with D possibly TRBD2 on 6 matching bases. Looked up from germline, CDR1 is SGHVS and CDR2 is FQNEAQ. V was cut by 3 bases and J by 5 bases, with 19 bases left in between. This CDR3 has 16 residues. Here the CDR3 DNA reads TGTGCCAGCAGCTTCTCAGTAACATCGGGGAGGGAGACCCAGTACTTC. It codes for CASSFSVTSGRETQYF.

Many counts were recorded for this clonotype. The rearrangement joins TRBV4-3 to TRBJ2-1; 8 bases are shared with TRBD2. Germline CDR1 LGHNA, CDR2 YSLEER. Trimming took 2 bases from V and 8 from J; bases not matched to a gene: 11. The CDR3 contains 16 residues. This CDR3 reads CASSQSLTGGWDEQFF. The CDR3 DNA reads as TGCGCCAGCAGCCAATCTCTTACGGGGGGGTGGGATGAGCAGTTCTTC.

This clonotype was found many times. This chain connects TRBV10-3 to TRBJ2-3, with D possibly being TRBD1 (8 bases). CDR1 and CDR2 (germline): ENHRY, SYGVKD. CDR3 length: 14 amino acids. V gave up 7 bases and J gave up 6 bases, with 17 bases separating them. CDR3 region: CAITRTGRVDTQYF. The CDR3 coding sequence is TGTGCCATCACCCGGACAGGGAGGGTGGATACGCAGTATTTT.

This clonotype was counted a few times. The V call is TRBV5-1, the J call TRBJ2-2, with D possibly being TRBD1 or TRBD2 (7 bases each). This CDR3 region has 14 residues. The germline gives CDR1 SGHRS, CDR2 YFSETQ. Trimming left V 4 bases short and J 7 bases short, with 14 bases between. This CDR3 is CASSPQGGNGELFF. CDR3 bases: TGCGCCAGCAGCCCTCAGGGGGGGAACGGGGAGCTGTTTTTT.

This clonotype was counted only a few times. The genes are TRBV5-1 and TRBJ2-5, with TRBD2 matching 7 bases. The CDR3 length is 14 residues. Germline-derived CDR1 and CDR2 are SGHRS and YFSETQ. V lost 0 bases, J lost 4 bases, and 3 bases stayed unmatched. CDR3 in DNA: TGCGCCAGCAGCTTGGAGGGCGGGGGAGAGACCCAGTACTTC. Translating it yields CASSLEGGGETQYF.